The 30 T cell receptor beta chains reported below all come from one sample, sequenced in a study of cytomegalovirus exposure and HLA in healthy donors. Primers for the PCR totalled 60 Vbeta and 13 Jbeta. Some clones are missing from TCRdb's copy, which holds only in-frame ones; the method was immunoSEQ multiplex PCR. The table records around 200,000 clones, 60% to 80% of them present only once. The sequenced material came from PBMCs. The receptors derive from a woman in her twenties or thirties in good health and CMV-seropositive.

The CDR3 coding sequence is TGCGCCAGCAGCCTAGGCGGGACAGCCGGGGAGCTGTTTTTT. This sequence encodes CASSLGGTAGELFF. The chain couples TRBV10-1 to TRBJ2-2; D possibly corresponds to TRBD1 (7 bases). Trimming pared 6 bases from V and 6 bases from J, leaving 14 bases between. The CDR3 covers 14 residues. Germline CDR1 is WNHNN and CDR2 is SYGVQD (reference sequence).

DNA of the CDR3: TGCGCCAGCAGTGTTTCGGGATCAACTAATGAAAAACTGTTTTTT. Translating it yields CASSVSGSTNEKLFF. The chain uses TRBV10-1 and TRBJ1-4; D is unresolved. The germline gives CDR1 WNHNN, CDR2 SYGVQD (reference sequence). V dropped 4 bases and J dropped 0 bases, with 9 bases sitting between them. This CDR3 comprises 15 residues.

The genes are TRBV4-1 and TRBJ2-7; the match to TRBD1 covers 9 bases. The ends lost 4 bases at V and 2 bases at J; junction bases unmatched: 3. The CDR3 is 14 residues long. CDR1 is MGHRA and CDR2 is YSYEKL in the germline V gene. The CDR3 spells CASSLGDRAYEQYF. The CDR3 coding sequence is TGCGCCAGCAGCCTCGGGGACAGGGCCTACGAGCAGTACTTC.

V and J are TRBV7-9 and TRBJ2-5; 10 bases line up with TRBD2. The trim removed 1 base at V and 1 base at J, leaving 3 bases unmatched. The V gene's germline CDR1 is SEHNR and CDR2 FQNEAQ (reference sequence). The CDR3 spans 16 residues. The CDR3 DNA sequence: TGTGCCAGCAGCTTAGGGGCTAGCGGGGGCCAAGAGACCCAGTACTTC. Amino acids: CASSLGASGGQETQYF. Filled out from reference TRBV7-9 and TRBJ2-5, the complete variable domain reads DTGVSQNPRHKITKRGQNVTFRCDPISEHNRLYWYRQTLGQGPEFLTYFQNEAQLEKSRLLSDRFSAERPKGSFSTLEIQRTEQGDSAMYLCASSLGASGGQETQYFGPGTRLLVL.

The J gene is TRBJ1-5, the V gene TRBV18; D is unclear. Germline V gene data show CDR1 as KGHSH and CDR2 as LQKENI. Trimming removed 0 bases at V and 4 bases at J, with 10 bases between. CDR3 size: 15 residues. In nucleotides, the CDR3 is TGTGCCAGCTCACCACCAGGTCCAGGAAATCAGCCCCAGCATTTT. Amino acids: CASSPPGPGNQPQHF. Full variable domain (missing parts from reference TRBV18 and TRBJ1-5): NAGVMQNPRHLVRRRGQEARLRCSPMKGHSHVYWYRQLPEEGLKFMVYLQKENIIDESGMPKERFSAEFPKEGPSILRIQQVVRGDSAAYFCASSPPGPGNQPQHFGDGTRLSIL.

The CDR3: CASSYIGAEAFF. For the CDR3, the DNA is TGTGCCAGCAGCTACATCGGGGCTGAAGCTTTCTTT. V is TRBV7-6 and J is TRBJ1-1; D gene ambiguous. This CDR3 region has 12 residues. V was clipped by 4 bases and J by 6 bases, with 9 bases between them. Germline assignment: CDR1 SGHVS and CDR2 FNYEAQ. The entire variable domain, with the rest obtained from reference TRBV7-6 and TRBJ1-1, is as follows: GAGVSQSPRYKVTKRGQDVALRCDPISGHVSLYWYRQALGQGPEFLTYFNYEAQQDKSGLPNDRFSAERPEGSISTLTIQRTEQRDSAMYRCASSYIGAEAFFGQGTRLTVV.

J is TRBJ2-2 and V is TRBV25-1; TRBD2 might be the D (6 bases). V lost 2 bases to trimming and J lost 5 bases, with 6 bases between them. Germline lookup yields CDR1 MGHDK and CDR2 SYGVNS. The CDR3 has 13 residues. CDR3 sequence reads: CASSEAGTGELFF. The CDR3 DNA follows: TGTGCCAGCAGTGAAGCGGGAACCGGGGAGCTGTTTTTT.

The chain employs TRBV27 and TRBJ1-5, with 9 bases lining up with TRBD1. The V segment lost 6 bases and the J segment 3 bases; nucleotides outside the gene matches: 3. Germline V CDR1 and CDR2: MNHEY, SMNVEV (reference sequence). CDR3 length: 14 residues. The CDR3 nucleotides read TGTGCCAGCAGAACAGGGGGCAACAATCAGCCCCAGCATTTT. It translates to CASRTGGNNQPQHF.

The gene calls are TRBV6-1 and TRBJ2-7; no clear D. The V and J ends lost 2 bases and 4 bases respectively, with 6 bases between them. Germline CDR1 reads MNHNS; CDR2 reads SASEGT. This CDR3 comprises 12 residues. CDR3 nucleotide sequence: TGTGCCAGCAGTGAAATCAGATACGAGCAGTACTTC. Its protein product is CASSEIRYEQYF.

Comment on this clone: In the same sample, other DNA sequences code for this CDR3. The gene calls are TRBV2 and TRBJ1-4, with 8 bases fitting TRBD1. The CDR3 loop spans 14 amino acids. The V gene end was trimmed by 6 bases and the J gene end by 5 bases; junction bases not matched to a gene: 5. CDR1 SNHLY and CDR2 FYNNEI come from the germline V gene. The CDR3 reads CASSGQGGNEKLFF. CDR3 nucleotide sequence: TGTGCCAGCAGCGGACAGGGTGGGAATGAAAAACTGTTTTTT.

The genes are TRBV14 and TRBJ1-3; D unclear. The CDR3 runs to 15 residues. Germline V CDR1 and CDR2: SGHDN, FVKESK. Trimming stripped 2 bases from V and 4 bases from J, with 12 bases between. The CDR3 protein is CASSQTRGKGNTIYF. DNA for the CDR3: TGTGCCAGCAGCCAAACCCGGGGAAAGGGAAACACCATATATTTT.

The chain uses TRBV28 and TRBJ1-2; a possible D gene is TRBD1 (5 bases). The CDR3 is made up of 15 amino acids. The V gene's germline CDR1 is MDHEN and CDR2 SYDVKM. Trimming removed 6 bases at V and 1 base at J, with 15 bases between. CDR3 protein: CASSPDSPINYGYTF. The CDR3 coding sequence is TGTGCCAGCAGCCCAGACAGCCCAATTAACTATGGCTACACCTTC.

The V and J genes are TRBV2 and TRBJ1-5; 9 nucleotides match TRBD1. The germline gives CDR1 SNHLY, CDR2 FYNNEI. V was pared by 5 bases and J by 6 bases, with 8 bases of the junction left unmatched. The CDR3 totals 15 residues. The CDR3 DNA reads as TGTGCCAGCAGTTCCGACAGGGGGGAGCGTCAGCCCCAGCATTTT. Its translation is CASSSDRGERQPQHF.

This clone was observed once. The chain is built from TRBV2 and TRBJ2-4; 13 nucleotides align to TRBD2. The CDR3 has 15 amino acids. In germline, CDR1 is SNHLY, CDR2 FYNNEI. J gave up 10 bases and V 3 bases, and 6 bases lay outside the gene matches. CDR3 sequence reads: CASSDGTSGVRIQYF. In DNA form, the CDR3 reads TGTGCCAGCAGTGATGGGACTAGCGGGGTAAGGATTCAGTACTTC.

The V call is TRBV6-1, the J call TRBJ2-7; 11 bases fit TRBD1. CDR3 length: 14 residues. Trimming at V came to 5 bases and at J to 5 bases, leaving 5 bases not matched to a gene. CDR1 and CDR2 from the germline V gene are MNHNS and SASEGT. CDR3 DNA sequence: TGTGCCAGCAGTATAATGGGACAGGGGGACGAGCAGTACTTC. Protein sequence: CASSIMGQGDEQYF.

The chain has TRBV9 and TRBJ1-6; 7 nucleotides agree with TRBD1. This CDR3 spans 15 amino acids. V was pared by 3 bases and J by 7 bases, with 7 bases of the junction left unmatched. Germline loops: CDR1 SGDLS, CDR2 YYNGEE. The CDR3 nucleotides read TGTGCCAGCAGCGCAGCGACAGGGAGGAATTCACCCCTCCACTTT. It yields the protein CASSAATGRNSPLHF.

This clone was detected only once. The J gene is TRBJ1-1, the V gene TRBV18; D possibly corresponds to TRBD1 (6 bases). The length of the CDR3 is 17 residues. Germline V gene data show CDR1 as KGHSH and CDR2 as LQKENI. Trimming pared 1 base from V and 4 bases from J, leaving 19 bases between. The CDR3 spells CASSPQGGGHRVTEAFF. The CDR3 DNA reads TGTGCCAGCTCACCACAGGGCGGGGGGCACCGGGTCACTGAAGCTTTCTTT.

The rearrangement links TRBV14 to TRBJ1-4; D ambiguous. V lost 4 bases to trimming and J lost 7 bases, with 16 bases between them. This CDR3 spans 15 amino acids. Germline CDR1 SGHDN, CDR2 FVKESK. CDR3 bases: TGTGCCAGCAGCCGCCCGACCCCTTGGAGTGAAAAACTGTTTTTT. Its translation: CASSRPTPWSEKLFF. The full variable domain, rest sourced from reference TRBV14 and TRBJ1-4, is EAGVTQFPSHSVIEKGQTVTLRCDPISGHDNLYWYRRVMGKEIKFLLHFVKESKQDESGMPNNRFLAERTGGTYSTLKVQPAELEDSGVYFCASSRPTPWSEKLFFGSGTQLSVL.

The V gene is TRBV5-4, the J gene TRBJ2-5; D remains ambiguous. With 1 base removed from V and 5 bases from J, the gap between germline ends came to 12 bases. The CDR3 consists of 14 residues. From germline, CDR1 is SGHNT and CDR2 YYREEE (reference sequence). CDR3 loop: CASSLMKARETQYF. The CDR3 region has the DNA TGTGCCAGCAGCTTGATGAAGGCGCGGGAGACCCAGTACTTC.

This clone was seen only once. The V and J genes are TRBV5-5 and TRBJ1-1; the match to TRBD1 covers 8 bases. The ends lost 4 bases at V and 4 bases at J; junction bases unmatched: 6. Germline CDR1 SGHKS, CDR2 YYEKEE (reference sequence). There are 14 residues in the CDR3. CDR3 nucleotide sequence: TGTGCCAGCAGCCTGTCTACAGGGGGCACTGAAGCTTTCTTT. This encodes CASSLSTGGTEAFF.

The chain uses TRBV5-1 and TRBJ2-1, with 11 positions matching TRBD2. In germline, CDR1 is SGHRS, CDR2 YFSETQ. The V gene end was trimmed by 0 bases and the J gene end by 5 bases; junction bases not matched to a gene: 4. This CDR3 contains 16 residues. Written as DNA, the CDR3 is TGCGCCAGCAGCTTGGGACTAGCGGGAAGTGACAATGAGCAGTTCTTC. This codes for CASSLGLAGSDNEQFF.

This chain uses TRBV27 with TRBJ1-2; TRBD1 agrees at 8 bases. Germline V gene data show CDR1 as MNHEY and CDR2 as SMNVEV (reference sequence). V was clipped by 0 bases and J by 8 bases; unmatched bases: 11. The CDR3 has 16 residues. The CDR3 sequence is CASSLSLTGAGEGYTF. CDR3 nucleotide sequence: TGTGCCAGCAGTTTATCCCTGACAGGGGCCGGTGAAGGCTACACCTTC.

The chain has TRBV27 and TRBJ2-7, with D perhaps TRBD2 (5 bases). Germline V gene lookup returns CDR1 MNHEY and CDR2 SMNVEV (reference sequence). V lost 6 bases to trimming and J lost 2 bases, with 14 bases between them. This CDR3 is built from 14 residues. This CDR3 reads CASRGSLGAYEQYF. CDR3 coding DNA: TGTGCCAGCAGGGGGAGTCTCGGGGCCTACGAGCAGTACTTC.

V gene TRBV19 combines with J gene TRBJ2-7; 9 nucleotides agree with TRBD2. The CDR3 has 16 amino acids. The V gene end was trimmed by 0 bases and the J gene end by 6 bases; junction bases not matched to a gene: 9. Per germline, CDR1 LNHDA and CDR2 SQIVND (reference sequence). As DNA, the CDR3 is TGTGCCAGTAGTATAGAAGGACTAGCGAGTTTCACCGAGCAGTACTTC. Its translation is CASSIEGLASFTEQYF.

The gene calls are TRBV9 and TRBJ2-3, with TRBD1 as a possible D gene (6 bases). V was trimmed by 1 base and J by 2 bases, leaving 11 bases between them. The germline V gene encodes CDR1 SGDLS and CDR2 YYNGEE. The CDR3 is 15 amino acids. CDR3 protein: CASSVRAGDTDTQYF. The CDR3 DNA follows: TGTGCCAGCAGCGTACGGGCAGGGGACACAGATACGCAGTATTTT.

This clone appeared once. Other DNA sequences in the sample encode the same CDR3. CDR3 sequence: CASSSEGLRAFF. The CDR3 DNA is TGTGCCAGCAGTTCCGAGGGCCTGCGAGCTTTCTTT. The chain couples TRBV28 to TRBJ1-1; D gene ambiguous. The CDR3 length is 12 residues. Per the germline V gene, CDR1 is MDHEN and CDR2 is SYDVKM. Trimming removed 4 bases at V and 10 bases at J, with 13 bases between.

This clone was seen only once. The chain couples TRBV5-1 to TRBJ2-2; 7 nucleotides match TRBD1. Looked up from germline, CDR1 is SGHRS and CDR2 is YFSETQ. CDR3 size: 17 residues. V trimming: 5 bases; J trimming: 6 bases; junction bases outside the gene matches: 16. The CDR3 spells CASSKGHRDSIAGELFF. The CDR3 region has the DNA TGCGCCAGCAGTAAGGGCCACCGGGACAGTATCGCCGGGGAGCTGTTTTTT.

The chain combines TRBV10-3 with TRBJ1-1, with a possible D match to TRBD1 (6 bases). V was trimmed by 7 bases and J by 5 bases, leaving 20 bases between them. Germline values: CDR1 ENHRY, CDR2 SYGVKD. This CDR3 has 15 residues. CDR3 coding DNA: TGTGCCATCAAACCAGCACAGGGTACGGGGACTGAAGCTTTCTTT. It translates to CAIKPAQGTGTEAFF.

The chain is built from TRBV6-5 and TRBJ1-1; 7 positions agree with TRBD1. The junction had 7 bases not matched to a gene; V was cut back by 6 bases and J by 6 bases. CDR1 is MNHEY, CDR2 SVGAGI, per germline. The CDR3 covers 13 residues. CDR3 amino acids: CASSLQGWAEAFF. CDR3 in DNA: TGTGCCAGCAGCCTACAGGGGTGGGCTGAAGCTTTCTTT.

The V and J genes are TRBV27 and TRBJ2-7, with D unclear. CDR1 MNHEY and CDR2 SMNVEV come from the germline V gene (reference sequence). V was trimmed by 4 bases and J by 2 bases, leaving 12 bases between them. This CDR3 contains 14 residues. The CDR3 DNA follows: TGTGCCAGCAGTTGGGCCGGCCCGACCTACGAGCAGTACTTC. This gives the protein CASSWAGPTYEQYF.